These 5 T cell receptor beta chains were all obtained from the same sample, sequenced in a study of identical twins. One entry per CDR3 protein results from TCRdb running MiXCR on the 5' RACE reads. This sample yields about 530,000 distinct CDR3 sequences, of which 20% to 25% are seen a single time; 0.48% belongs to the top ten. This sample was shared with a second study, whose subject was yellow fever vaccine responses in identical twins.

Sequencing was performed on CD4+ T cells sorted from blood. These receptors were taken from a young woman in good health.

CDR3: CASSQDLGLAGSTKETQYF. The CDR3 region has the DNA TGCGCCAGCAGCCAAGATTTGGGACTAGCGGGGTCCACCAAAGAGACCCAGTACTTC. The rearrangement joins TRBV4-1 to TRBJ2-5, with 13 bases fitting TRBD2. The CDR3 has 19 amino acids. Per the germline V gene, CDR1 is MGHRA and CDR2 is YSYEKL. V lost 0 bases, J lost 3 bases, and 10 bases stayed unmatched.

This clonotype was recorded a few times. This chain connects TRBV10-3 to TRBJ2-7; TRBD1 matches at 9 bases. Germline-derived CDR1 and CDR2 are ENHRY and SYGVKD. The junction had 14 bases not matched to a gene; V was cut back by 5 bases and J by 3 bases. The CDR3 extends over 17 amino acids. CDR3 nucleotide sequence: TGTGCCATCAGTCAAAGCCTTACCGGGACAGGGTTCTACGAGCAGTACTTC. This encodes CAISQSLTGTGFYEQYF.

Only a few counts were recorded for this clonotype. The CDR3 sequence: CASSPIQVNTEAFF. In DNA, the CDR3 is TGTGCCAGCTCACCAATCCAAGTTAACACTGAAGCTTTCTTT. The rearrangement links TRBV18 to TRBJ1-1; D gene uncertain. Trimming took off 2 bases at V and 2 bases at J, with 9 bases between the two ends. CDR1 is KGHSH and CDR2 is LQKENI in the germline V gene. The CDR3 has 14 amino acids.

The chain is built from TRBV10-2 and TRBJ2-1; TRBD2 matches 8 bases. The germline CDR1 and CDR2 sequences are WSHSY and SAAADI. The CDR3 has 13 amino acids. The J segment lost 15 bases and the V segment lost 5 bases, leaving 12 bases of the junction unmatched. The CDR3 sequence: CASSPTSGLDPFF. The CDR3 DNA reads TGCGCCAGCAGTCCAACTAGCGGACTTGATCCGTTCTTC.

This clonotype was picked up a small number of times. This chain joins TRBV2 and TRBJ2-1; 10 nucleotides line up with TRBD1. This CDR3 comprises 14 residues. With V trimmed by 5 bases and J by 9 bases, 7 bases remained unmatched. Germline V gene data show CDR1 as SNHLY and CDR2 as FYNNEI. In DNA form, the CDR3 reads TGTGCCAGCAGTAGGGGACAGGGGTCTTCTGAGCAGTTCTTC. Translating it yields CASSRGQGSSEQFF.